The 21 T cell receptor beta chains given below trace back to one sample, sequenced in a study of control samples from healthy donors and cancer patients. Clones were read by immunoSEQ multiplex PCR, and TCRdb kept only the in-frame ones, dropping some. The sample lists 150,000 to 200,000 clones, approximately 90% occurring once. The sequenced material came from blood. These TCRs come from a man aged 25-40 years in good health.

The chain employs TRBV11-2 and TRBJ2-1; 13 nucleotides agree with TRBD2. The CDR3 has 17 amino acids. The germline V gene has CDR1 SGHAT and CDR2 FQNNGV. The V segment lost 5 bases and the J segment 0 bases; nucleotides outside the gene matches: 4. CDR3 sequence reads: CASSPRTSGGSYNEQFF. The CDR3 coding sequence is TGTGCCAGCAGCCCCCGGACTAGCGGGGGCTCCTACAATGAGCAGTTCTTC.

As for this clone: The same CDR3 can be traced to other DNA sequences in this sample. The J gene is TRBJ2-7, the V gene TRBV6-1, with D uncertain. Trimming took off 2 bases at V and 2 bases at J, with 1 base between the two ends. The CDR3 has 11 amino acids. Germline V lookup: CDR1 MNHNS, CDR2 SASEGT. Written as DNA, the CDR3 is TGTGCCAGCAGTGAACCCTACGAGCAGTACTTC. As protein: CASSEPYEQYF.

This clone showed up just a few times. V usage is TRBV7-8 and J usage is TRBJ1-2, with 8 nucleotides matching TRBD1. The germline CDR1 and CDR2 sequences are SGHVS and FQNEAQ. V was clipped by 4 bases and J by 4 bases; unmatched bases: 8. The CDR3 totals 15 residues. CDR3 bases: TGTGCCAGCAGCTCAAGGACAGGGTCTGCCTATGGCTACACCTTC. It is translated as CASSSRTGSAYGYTF. Full variable domain (missing parts from reference TRBV7-8 and TRBJ1-2): GAGVSQSPRYKVAKRGQDVALRCDPISGHVSLFWYQQALGQGPEFLTYFQNEAQLDKSGLPSDRFFAERPEGSVSTLKIQRTQQEDSAVYLCASSSRTGSAYGYTFGSGTRLTVV.

The chain is built from TRBV27 and TRBJ2-7; 10 bases are shared with TRBD2. The CDR3 length is 15 residues. Looked up from germline, CDR1 is MNHEY and CDR2 is SMNVEV (reference sequence). V lost 4 bases, J lost 3 bases, and 6 bases stayed unmatched. DNA for the CDR3: TGTGCCAGCAGTTCCCCTAGCGGGGGCAGCTACGAGCAGTACTTC. Encoded protein: CASSSPSGGSYEQYF.

This clone was detected only a few times. The chain links TRBV6-6 to TRBJ2-1; 10 bases match TRBD2. Losses at the gene ends were 6 bases for V and 8 bases for J; bases not matched to a gene: 10. Looked up from germline, CDR1 is MNHNY and CDR2 is SVGAGI (reference sequence). This CDR3 spans 15 amino acids. The CDR3 loop is CASSQPAGGFHEQFF. The CDR3 bases are TGTGCCAGCAGCCAACCAGCGGGGGGGTTCCATGAGCAGTTCTTC.

This clone was recorded only once. The V call is TRBV7-8, the J call TRBJ1-2, with 10 bases that match TRBD1. Germline V lookup: CDR1 SGHVS, CDR2 FQNEAQ. This CDR3 contains 17 residues. V trimming: 6 bases; J trimming: 4 bases; junction bases outside the gene matches: 14. The CDR3 loop is CASRQRGGTGVPYGYTF. The CDR3 DNA sequence: TGTGCCAGCAGACAACGTGGTGGGACAGGGGTGCCCTATGGCTACACCTTC.

V gene TRBV9 combines with J gene TRBJ1-6; possible D gene TRBD1, 6 bases. Trimming pared 0 bases from V and 7 bases from J, leaving 11 bases between. CDR1 and CDR2 (germline): SGDLS, YYNGEE. The CDR3 runs to 15 residues. The DNA for the CDR3 is TGTGCCAGCAGCGTAGATGTGACAGGCAATTCACCCCTCCACTTT. It encodes CASSVDVTGNSPLHF.

Only a few counts were recorded for this clone. The chain couples TRBV5-1 to TRBJ2-1; 7 bases are a match to TRBD1. J lost 6 bases, V lost 3 bases, and 6 bases had no gene match. CDR3 length: 14 residues. Germline CDR1 SGHRS, CDR2 YFSETQ. For the CDR3, the DNA is TGCGCCAGCAGCTGGGACAGCCTGTCCAATGAGCAGTTCTTC. Encoded protein: CASSWDSLSNEQFF. Full variable domain (missing parts from reference TRBV5-1 and TRBJ2-1): KAGVTQTPRYLIKTRGQQVTLSCSPISGHRSVSWYQQTPGQGLQFLFEYFSETQRNKGNFPGRFSGRQFSNSRSEMNVSTLELGDSALYLCASSWDSLSNEQFFGPGTRLTVL.

Points on this clone: A read error may account for a junction end that differs from germline. The chain is built from TRBV12-3 or TRBV12-4 and TRBJ1-1; TRBD1 aligns across 9 bases. The CDR3 totals 11 residues. The CDR3: CASSSRDRASF. In nucleotides, the CDR3 is TGTGCCAGCAGTTCTCGGGACAGGGCCTCGTTT.

V usage is TRBV5-1 and J usage is TRBJ2-1; 8 nucleotides align to TRBD1. Germline assignment: CDR1 SGHRS and CDR2 YFSETQ. The V gene end was trimmed by 3 bases and the J gene end by 1 base; junction bases not matched to a gene: 6. CDR3 size: 16 residues. The chain's CDR3 is CASSSQGALSYNEQFF. The CDR3 DNA reads as TGCGCCAGCAGCTCTCAGGGGGCTCTGTCCTACAATGAGCAGTTCTTC.

A word on this clone: The same CDR3 is also encoded by other DNA sequences in this sample. The rearrangement joins TRBV21-1 to TRBJ2-4; the table's D call TRBD1 went unverified against the DNA. TRBV21-1 corresponds to a pseudogene. This CDR3 has 16 residues. The CDR3 loop is CASSKAAGGAKNIQYF. CDR3 nucleotides: TGTGCCAGCAGCAAAGCGGCAGGGGGGGCCAAAAACATTCAGTACTTC.

The V call is TRBV3-1 (or the pseudogene TRBV3-2), the J call TRBJ2-6; no definite D call. Per the germline V gene, CDR1 is LGHDT and CDR2 is YNNKEL (reference sequence). V was trimmed by 0 bases and J by 4 bases, leaving 13 bases between them. The CDR3 loop spans 17 amino acids. Here the CDR3 DNA reads TGTGCCAGCAGCCAAGAATTAGGAACGTGGGGGGCCAACGTCCTGACTTTC. It codes for CASSQELGTWGANVLTF.

The table lists this clone with a few counts. The rearrangement joins TRBV7-9 to TRBJ1-5; D remains unclear. The CDR3 covers 14 residues. Between the trimmed V and J ends, which lost 5 bases and 2 bases, there was a span of 10 bases. Germline V CDR1 and CDR2: SEHNR, FQNEAQ (reference sequence). The CDR3 nucleotides are TGTGCCAGCAGCGAAGGGTGGGGCAATCAGCCCCAGCATTTT. It specifies CASSEGWGNQPQHF.

This clone was observed a single time. The chain is built from TRBV5-1 and TRBJ2-3; D is possibly TRBD1 or TRBD2 (6 bases each). The CDR3 runs to 17 residues. Trimming took off 4 bases at V and 1 base at J, with 19 bases between the two ends. Germline assignment: CDR1 SGHRS and CDR2 YFSETQ. The CDR3 DNA reads as TGCGCCAGCAGCGGGGGGCCAGGGATAGGGCGCACAGATACGCAGTATTTT. The encoded protein is CASSGGPGIGRTDTQYF.

This chain uses TRBV19 with TRBJ1-1, with a possible D match to TRBD1 (6 bases). Germline V gene sequence: CDR1 LNHDA, CDR2 SQIVND (reference sequence). Trimming stripped 7 bases from V and 2 bases from J, with 14 bases between. This CDR3 contains 14 residues. The CDR3 region is CASNPGTRNTEAFF. The CDR3 coding sequence is TGTGCCAGTAACCCCGGGACACGCAACACTGAAGCTTTCTTT.

This clone was observed a single time. The genes are TRBV11-3 and TRBJ2-3; 10 bases align to TRBD1. J was trimmed by 4 bases and V by 5 bases; bases with no gene match: 6. Germline V lookup: CDR1 SGHNT, CDR2 YENEEA. This CDR3 contains 15 residues. The CDR3 DNA follows: TGTGCCAGCAGCACCGGGACAGGGGAGGCAGATACGCAGTATTTT. This encodes CASSTGTGEADTQYF.

The chain links TRBV4-3 to TRBJ2-2; D uncertain. From germline, CDR1 is LGHNA and CDR2 YSLEER. The CDR3 spans 13 residues. V shed 7 bases and J shed 2 bases, with 8 bases lying between them. The CDR3 sequence is CASMGSNTGELFF. CDR3 in DNA: TGCGCCAGCATGGGATCTAACACCGGGGAGCTGTTTTTT.

This rearrangement joins TRBV19 to TRBJ2-2; D may be TRBD2 (6 bases). This CDR3 has 15 residues. Trimming took off 6 bases at V and 2 bases at J, with 13 bases between the two ends. Per germline, CDR1 LNHDA and CDR2 SQIVND (reference sequence). The CDR3 DNA reads as TGTGCCAGTAGGGGGGTAGCGGCTAACACCGGGGAGCTGTTTTTT. Its translation is CASRGVAANTGELFF.

The V and J genes are TRBV7-2 and TRBJ2-7; weak D call: TRBD2 (6 bases). The CDR3 totals 13 residues. V dropped 5 bases and J dropped 6 bases, with 14 bases sitting between them. CDR1 and CDR2 from the germline V gene are SGHTA and FQGNSA. CDR3 in DNA: TGTGCCAGCAGCCCAAGAACGGGAGTCGAGCAGTACTTC. This sequence encodes CASSPRTGVEQYF.

As concerns this clone: The sample carries other DNA sequences with the same CDR3. The gene calls are TRBV6-1 and TRBJ2-7; D call uncertain. The CDR3 is 11 residues long. Germline CDR1 and CDR2: MNHNS and SASEGT. Trimming left V 3 bases short and J 2 bases short, with 2 bases between. The CDR3 nucleotides read TGTGCCAGCAGTGAGCCCTACGAGCAGTACTTC. Encoded protein: CASSEPYEQYF.

The CDR3 sequence: CATSRRGNTEAFF. CDR3 DNA: TGTGCCACCTCACGGAGGGGGAACACTGAAGCTTTCTTT. The chain recombines TRBV3-1 (or the pseudogene TRBV3-2) with TRBJ1-1; possible D gene TRBD1, 5 bases. V was clipped by 10 bases and J by 1 base, with 13 bases between them. CDR1 and CDR2 (germline): LGHDT, YNNKEL (reference sequence). The CDR3 runs to 13 residues.